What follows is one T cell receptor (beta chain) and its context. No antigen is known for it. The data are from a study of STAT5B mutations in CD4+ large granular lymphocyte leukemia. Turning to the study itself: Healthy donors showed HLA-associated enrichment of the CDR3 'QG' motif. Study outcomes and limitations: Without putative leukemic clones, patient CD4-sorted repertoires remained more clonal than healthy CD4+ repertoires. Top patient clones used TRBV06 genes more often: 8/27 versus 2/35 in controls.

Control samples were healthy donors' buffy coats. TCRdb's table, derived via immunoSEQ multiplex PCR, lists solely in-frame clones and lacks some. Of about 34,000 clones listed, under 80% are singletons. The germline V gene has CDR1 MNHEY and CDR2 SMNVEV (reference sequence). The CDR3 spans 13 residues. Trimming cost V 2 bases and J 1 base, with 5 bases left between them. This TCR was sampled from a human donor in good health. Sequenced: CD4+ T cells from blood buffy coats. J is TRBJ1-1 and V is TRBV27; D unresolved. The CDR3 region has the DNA TGTGCCAGCAGTTTAAACCGGAACACTGAAGCTTTCTTT. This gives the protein CASSLNRNTEAFF.